This is a list of T cell receptor beta chains from one sample in a study of control samples from healthy donors and cancer patients. The assay was immunoSEQ multiplex PCR, and TCRdb's table has in-frame clones only and misses some. Among more than 95,000 clones listed, approximately 92% were seen once. Material for sequencing was PBMCs. The receptors derive from an elderly man with head and neck cancer. Each CDR3 is given with its conserved first and last residue. D genes are given only for firm matches. Size tells how often a clone was seen (once, few, many) or the class of an expanded clone, and some rows leave it out.

J gene,D gene,V gene,clone size,CDR3 DNA,CDR3 protein
TRBJ1-6,TRBD1,TRBV19,-,TGTGCCAGTAAGGACAGGCGCGATAATTCACCCCTCCACTTT,CASKDRRDNSPLHF
TRBJ1-3,-,TRBV19,-,TGTGCCACCAGTACCGCCGTAGGAAACACCATATATTTT,CATSTAVGNTIYF
TRBJ2-3,TRBD2,TRBV7-9,-,TGTGCCAGCAGCCTACTAGCGGGAGCGCAAAGCACAGATACGCAGTATTTT,CASSLLAGAQSTDTQYF
TRBJ2-2,-,TRBV18,-,TGTGCCAGCTCACCATCACCTGGGGGGCCAGGGAACACCGGGGAGCTGTTTTTT,CASSPSPGGPGNTGELFF
TRBJ1-2,TRBD1,TRBV30,-,TGTGCCTGGAGTACCCCTTTGACAGGGAACGGCTATGGCTACACCTTC,CAWSTPLTGNGYGYTF
TRBJ2-7,-,TRBV4-1,-,TGCGCCAGCAGCCAAGCAGGTGTCGAGGGGTACGAGCAGTACTTC,CASSQAGVEGYEQYF
TRBJ2-2,TRBD1,TRBV10-3,once,TGTGCCATCAGTCAAACAGGGGGCGAAGACGGGGAGCTGTTTTTT,CAISQTGGEDGELFF
TRBJ1-6,-,TRBV5-1,-,TGCGCCAGCAGCTTGGCGGATAATTCACCCCTCCACTTT,CASSLADNSPLHF
TRBJ2-5,-,TRBV27,once,TGTGCCAGCAGTTTGGGGGGTAGGGTAGAGACCCAGTACTTC,CASSLGGRVETQYF
TRBJ2-5,-,TRBV4-1,-,TGCGCCAGCAGCCAAGAGGGACTGAGCGAACAAGAGACCCAGTACTTC,CASSQEGLSEQETQYF
TRBJ1-4,-,TRBV28,-,TGTGCCAGCAGTTTCGTTTTGCTGGACGGAAAACTGTTTTTT,CASSFVLLDGKLFF
TRBJ2-4,TRBD2,TRBV5-4,-,TGTGCCAGCAGCCTCGTTAGCGGGAGCGGAAACATTCAGTACTTC,CASSLVSGSGNIQYF
TRBJ2-7,TRBD2,TRBV5-4,-,TGTGCCAGCAGCGGCACAGCGGTGGGAGGGTACGAGCAGTACTTC,CASSGTAVGGYEQYF
TRBJ1-1,-,TRBV5-4,-,TGTGCCAGCAGCTTTTCGGACTTCCCCGGGAATGAAGCTTTCTTT,CASSFSDFPGNEAFF
TRBJ2-2,TRBD2,TRBV18,-,TGTGCCAGCTCACCACCGGGACTAGCGGGAGCCGGGGAGCTGTTTTTT,CASSPPGLAGAGELFF
TRBJ2-2,TRBD1,TRBV25-1,-,TGTGCCAGCAGTCCTCGGACAGGGGGCACCGGGGAGCTGTTTTTT,CASSPRTGGTGELFF
TRBJ1-1,TRBD1,TRBV7-8,-,TGTGCCAGCAGCCTTAGGACAGGGGCCGCGTTCAACACTGAAGCTTTCTTT,CASSLRTGAAFNTEAFF
TRBJ2-5,-,TRBV5-1,few,TGCGCCAGCAGTTTCGACTATCAAGAGACCCAGTACTTC,CASSFDYQETQYF
TRBJ1-2,TRBD1,TRBV5-6,-,TGTGCCAGCAGCTTGGGACAGGGCGGCTATGGCTACACCTTC,CASSLGQGGYGYTF
TRBJ1-4,TRBD1,TRBV4-1,-,TGCGCCAGCAGCCGAAACTCGGGACAGGGGGTAAAACTGTTTTTT,CASSRNSGQGVKLFF
TRBJ2-3,TRBD2,TRBV24-1,-,TGTGCCACCAGCGCCGGGACTAGCGAGAAGGATACGCAGTATTTT,CATSAGTSEKDTQYF
TRBJ2-5,TRBD2,TRBV19,once,TGTGCCAGTAGGTCTGGGGCTAGCGGGGGTTTCGAGACCCAGTACTTC,CASRSGASGGFETQYF
TRBJ2-7,TRBD1,TRBV24-1,-,TGTGCCACCAGTGAATTGGCCCTACCTGCGGACAGGCCCACCTACGAGCAGTACTTC,CATSELALPADRPTYEQYF
TRBJ1-4,-,TRBV19,once,TGTGCCAGTAGTAGCGACAGGCTTAATGAAAAACTGTTTTTT,CASSSDRLNEKLFF
TRBJ1-2,-,TRBV9,-,TGTGCCAGCAGCATCGCGACCGCTAACTATGGCTACACCTTC,CASSIATANYGYTF
TRBJ2-2,TRBD1,TRBV5-6,-,TGTGCCAGCATCGGGACAGGGGGCGCGTTTGGCGCCGGGGAGCTGTTTTTT,CASIGTGGAFGAGELFF
TRBJ2-2,-,TRBV12-3/TRBV12-4,-,TGTGCCAGCAGTTTTTGGTTCGGGGAGCTGTTTTTT,CASSFWFGELFF
TRBJ2-2,-,TRBV5-1,-,TGCGCCAGCAGCTTGGAAGTCGGGGAGCTGTTTTTT,CASSLEVGELFF
TRBJ1-6,-,TRBV19,-,TGTGCCAGTAGTATGGGGGGTAACAATTCACCCCTCCACTTT,CASSMGGNNSPLHF
TRBJ2-7,-,TRBV19,-,TGTGCCAGTGCCATCCTAATGGGGAGGCCGGTCTACGAGCAGTACTTC,CASAILMGRPVYEQYF
TRBJ2-4,-,TRBV5-1,-,TGCGCCAGCAGCTTGGCCCCCTCTCTCGCCAAAAACATTCAGTACTTC,CASSLAPSLAKNIQYF
TRBJ1-6,-,TRBV19,-,TGTGCCAGTAGTATTGGTAGGGGGAACTCACCCCTCCACTTT,CASSIGRGNSPLHF
TRBJ1-2,-,TRBV2,-,TGTGCCAGCAGTGAAGCGGGGGCGCGCTACACCTTC,CASSEAGARYTF
TRBJ2-7,-,TRBV18,-,TGTGCCAGCTCACCACCAAACACTTGGAGCTCCTACGAGCAGTACTTC,CASSPPNTWSSYEQYF
TRBJ1-6,-,TRBV11-2,few,TGTGCCAGCAGCCTACCGACGGGTGCATTTCTCCACTTT,CASSLPTGAFLHF
TRBJ2-1,-,TRBV5-1,-,TGCGCCAGCAGCTTGGTGGCAGGGGGGAATGAGCAGTTCTTC,CASSLVAGGNEQFF
TRBJ1-1,TRBD1,TRBV6-6,-,TGTGCCAGCAGTCAACTGGGACAGGGGGGAAAGAACACTGAAGCTTTCTTT,CASSQLGQGGKNTEAFF
TRBJ1-1,-,TRBV4-1,-,TGCGCCAGCAGCCAAGGCGTGGGGACTGAAGCTTTCTTT,CASSQGVGTEAFF
TRBJ2-7,-,TRBV3-1/TRBV3-2,-,TGTGCCAGCAGCCAGGGGGGACGTTCCTACGAGCAGTACTTC,CASSQGGRSYEQYF
TRBJ2-1,TRBD2,TRBV10-2,few,TGCGCCAGCAGTGAGTCCAGATCGAGGCGCGGGAGGGCCGCCAGGGGGAATGAGCAGTTCTTC,CASSESRSRRGRAARGNEQFF
TRBJ1-4,TRBD1,TRBV6-5,once,TGTGCCAGCAGGGGCCCGGGACAGGCTAATGAAAAACTGTTTTTT,CASRGPGQANEKLFF
TRBJ2-7,TRBD2,TRBV6-5,once,TGTGCCAGCAGTTATTGGACTAGCGGGGACGAGCAGTACTTC,CASSYWTSGDEQYF
TRBJ2-1,TRBD1,TRBV2,-,TGTGCCAGCAGTGAGAGACAGGGGGTAGACAATGAGCAGTTCTTC,CASSERQGVDNEQFF
TRBJ2-1,TRBD1,TRBV12-5,-,TGTGCTAGTGGCGCCTCGATGGGGCAGGGGGCAGGGGAGCAGTTCTTC,CASGASMGQGAGEQFF
TRBJ1-2,-,TRBV12-3/TRBV12-4,once,TGTGCCAGCAGTTTAGCAGGGGTCTATGGCTACACCTTC,CASSLAGVYGYTF
TRBJ1-5,TRBD1,TRBV19,-,TGTGCCAGTATAGGGGGCCAAAATCAGCCCCAGCATTTT,CASIGGQNQPQHF
TRBJ1-1,-,TRBV11-2,-,TGTGCCAGCAGCTTAGGACGTACAGCTGAAGCTTTCTTT,CASSLGRTAEAFF
TRBJ2-5,TRBD1,TRBV7-7,-,TGTGCCACCTCCTCGGGACAGATAGAGACCCAGTACTTC,CATSSGQIETQYF
TRBJ2-1,TRBD2,TRBV7-2,-,TGTGCCAGCAGCTTCGGTGGCGGGAGCTCCTACAATGAGCAGTTCTTC,CASSFGGGSSYNEQFF
TRBJ1-1,-,TRBV6-2/TRBV6-3,-,TGTGCCAGCAGTTACACAGGTGGGACTGAAGCTTTCTTT,CASSYTGGTEAFF
TRBJ2-1,-,TRBV9,-,TGTGCCAGCAGCCTCGGGAGAGCATACAATGAGCAGTTCTTC,CASSLGRAYNEQFF
TRBJ1-1,TRBD1,TRBV6-4,-,TGTGCCAGCAGTCTACAAGCAGGGGGCCCCACTGAAGCTTTCTTT,CASSLQAGGPTEAFF
TRBJ2-3,TRBD1,TRBV19,-,TGTGCCAGTAGTATCCGGACAGGGAAGAGCACAGATACGCAGTATTTT,CASSIRTGKSTDTQYF
TRBJ1-1,-,TRBV21-1,-,TGTGCCAGCAGCAAAGCGCGGGAACCGACTGAAGCTTTCTTT,CASSKAREPTEAFF